The rows below give T cell receptor beta chains drawn from one sample of a study of blood T cell repertoires in COVID-19. This table comes from immunoSEQ multiplex PCR, and its TCRdb copy is limited to in-frame clones, with some not included. The table has about 260,000 clones, around 87% seen once; the top ten hold around 1.5%. The specimen was peripheral blood. All receptors come from a middle-aged woman who had recovered from COVID-19. CDR3s include the opening cysteine and the closing phenylalanine or tryptophan. Fields, in order: J gene, D gene, V gene, clone size, CDR3 protein, CDR3 DNA. D genes are given only for firm matches. Only some rows state a clone size, as once, few, many or a class for expanded clones.

j_call: TRBJ2-7
d_call: -
v_call: TRBV6-2/TRBV6-3
clone_size: -
cdr3_aa: CASSYRDYEQYF
cdr3_nt: TGTGCCAGCAGTTACAGAGACTACGAGCAGTACTTC

j_call: TRBJ1-1
d_call: TRBD1
v_call: TRBV6-5
clone_size: few
cdr3_aa: CASRATGWNTEAFF
cdr3_nt: TGTGCCAGCAGAGCGACAGGGTGGAACACTGAAGCTTTCTTT

j_call: TRBJ1-1
d_call: -
v_call: TRBV7-9
clone_size: -
cdr3_aa: CASSLGRGNFGGAFF
cdr3_nt: TGTGCCAGCAGCTTAGGACGCGGGAACTTCGGCGGGGCTTTCTTT

j_call: TRBJ1-6
d_call: TRBD1
v_call: TRBV4-1
clone_size: -
cdr3_aa: CASSQEGDREKRALHF
cdr3_nt: TGCGCCAGCAGCCAAGAAGGGGACAGGGAAAAACGGGCCCTCCACTTT

j_call: TRBJ1-3
d_call: TRBD1
v_call: TRBV7-6
clone_size: -
cdr3_aa: CASSLEAGGSGNTIYF
cdr3_nt: TGTGCCAGCAGCTTAGAGGCAGGGGGTTCCGGAAACACCATATATTTT

j_call: TRBJ2-7
d_call: TRBD1
v_call: TRBV7-8
clone_size: -
cdr3_aa: CASSLAASGQGRYEQYF
cdr3_nt: TGTGCCAGCAGCTTAGCCGCCTCCGGACAGGGCAGGTACGAGCAGTACTTC

j_call: TRBJ2-7
d_call: TRBD1
v_call: TRBV7-9
clone_size: -
cdr3_aa: CASSLSWQKRLDRGKYF
cdr3_nt: TGTGCCAGCAGCTTAAGCTGGCAGAAACGTCTCGACAGGGGCAAGTACTTC

j_call: TRBJ2-1
d_call: TRBD2
v_call: TRBV28
clone_size: -
cdr3_aa: CASTSAGGAGEQFF
cdr3_nt: TGTGCCAGCACCTCCGCGGGGGGTGCAGGGGAGCAGTTCTTC

j_call: TRBJ2-4
d_call: -
v_call: TRBV11-2
clone_size: -
cdr3_aa: CASSPLPNRYIQYF
cdr3_nt: TGTGCCAGCAGCCCCCTCCCGAATCGGTACATTCAGTACTTC

j_call: TRBJ1-2
d_call: TRBD1
v_call: TRBV5-4
clone_size: -
cdr3_aa: CASSSVQGDGYTF
cdr3_nt: TGTGCCAGCAGCTCCGTACAGGGGGATGGCTACACCTTC

j_call: TRBJ2-7
d_call: -
v_call: TRBV11-3
clone_size: -
cdr3_aa: CASSLSSGSSYEQYF
cdr3_nt: TGTGCCAGCAGCTTATCTTCAGGCAGTTCCTACGAGCAGTACTTC

j_call: TRBJ1-2
d_call: TRBD1
v_call: TRBV27
clone_size: -
cdr3_aa: CASSEPTGQGPYYGYTF
cdr3_nt: TGTGCCAGCAGTGAACCTACGGGACAGGGGCCGTACTATGGCTACACCTTC

j_call: TRBJ1-6
d_call: TRBD1
v_call: TRBV7-3
clone_size: -
cdr3_aa: CASSSGTGDSPLHF
cdr3_nt: TGTGCCAGCAGCTCCGGGACAGGGGATTCACCCCTCCACTTT

j_call: TRBJ2-5
d_call: TRBD1
v_call: TRBV30
clone_size: few
cdr3_aa: CAWSVPQGAGETQYF
cdr3_nt: TGTGCCTGGAGTGTCCCTCAGGGGGCTGGAGAGACCCAGTACTTC

j_call: TRBJ2-5
d_call: TRBD1
v_call: TRBV3-1/TRBV3-2
clone_size: -
cdr3_aa: CASSLGTVQETQYF
cdr3_nt: TGTGCCAGCAGCCTCGGGACAGTCCAAGAGACCCAGTACTTC

j_call: TRBJ1-5
d_call: -
v_call: TRBV6-5
clone_size: -
cdr3_aa: CAAGDRNQPQHF
cdr3_nt: TGTGCCGCAGGGGATCGCAATCAGCCCCAGCATTTT

j_call: TRBJ1-3
d_call: -
v_call: TRBV10-3
clone_size: -
cdr3_aa: CASKTSTAGRGANTIYF
cdr3_nt: TGTGCCAGCAAAACCTCTACGGCGGGGAGGGGGGCAAACACCATATATTTT

j_call: TRBJ1-3
d_call: -
v_call: TRBV18
clone_size: -
cdr3_aa: CASLTGPGNTIYF
cdr3_nt: TGTGCCAGCTTGACAGGCCCTGGAAACACCATATATTTT

j_call: TRBJ2-7
d_call: TRBD1
v_call: TRBV10-3
clone_size: -
cdr3_aa: CAIGPGDGQGGYEQYF
cdr3_nt: TGTGCCATCGGACCAGGTGATGGACAGGGGGGCTACGAGCAGTACTTC

j_call: TRBJ2-5
d_call: -
v_call: TRBV20-1
clone_size: -
cdr3_aa: CSASSQGRETQYF
cdr3_nt: TGCAGTGCTAGTTCGCAAGGGAGGGAGACCCAGTACTTC

j_call: TRBJ2-3
d_call: -
v_call: TRBV19
clone_size: -
cdr3_aa: CATTPRTGRVGVDTQYF
cdr3_nt: TGTGCCACCACCCCTCGAACAGGTAGAGTCGGTGTGGATACGCAGTATTTT

j_call: TRBJ2-1
d_call: -
v_call: TRBV6-1
clone_size: -
cdr3_aa: CASSDTEEQFF
cdr3_nt: TGTGCCAGCAGTGATACAGAGGAGCAGTTCTTC

j_call: TRBJ2-2
d_call: -
v_call: TRBV10-1
clone_size: -
cdr3_aa: CASRSHTGGELFF
cdr3_nt: TGCGCCAGCAGGTCTCATACGGGCGGGGAGCTGTTTTTT

j_call: TRBJ2-5
d_call: TRBD1
v_call: TRBV5-1
clone_size: -
cdr3_aa: CASSLGDRSDQETQYF
cdr3_nt: TGCGCCAGCAGCTTGGGGGACAGGTCGGACCAAGAGACCCAGTACTTC

j_call: TRBJ1-4
d_call: TRBD1
v_call: TRBV7-9
clone_size: -
cdr3_aa: CASSLGTGVGEKLFF
cdr3_nt: TGTGCCAGCAGCTTGGGCACAGGGGTAGGTGAAAAACTGTTTTTT

j_call: TRBJ1-5
d_call: TRBD1
v_call: TRBV5-6
clone_size: -
cdr3_aa: CASSLAGGAGQPQHF
cdr3_nt: TGTGCCAGCAGCTTGGCAGGGGGCGCGGGTCAGCCCCAGCATTTT

j_call: TRBJ1-2
d_call: -
v_call: TRBV5-1
clone_size: -
cdr3_aa: CASSHRGGSYGYTF
cdr3_nt: TGCGCCAGCAGCCATCGGGGGGGTAGCTATGGCTACACCTTC

j_call: TRBJ1-2
d_call: -
v_call: TRBV5-1
clone_size: -
cdr3_aa: CASSYSGEPGYTF
cdr3_nt: TGCGCCAGCAGCTACTCAGGGGAGCCTGGCTACACCTTC

j_call: TRBJ2-1
d_call: -
v_call: TRBV6-2/TRBV6-3
clone_size: -
cdr3_aa: CASSYGGANNEQFF
cdr3_nt: TGTGCCAGCAGTTACGGGGGGGCGAACAATGAGCAGTTCTTC

j_call: TRBJ1-5
d_call: TRBD1
v_call: TRBV12-5
clone_size: -
cdr3_aa: CASGLVRGAVRQGGGQPQHF
cdr3_nt: TGTGCTAGTGGTTTGGTAAGAGGTGCCGTGAGACAGGGGGGTGGTCAGCCCCAGCATTTT